This TCR beta chain was obtained from a study of cytomegalovirus exposure and HLA in healthy donors. As for the study in general: Genotyping showed around 80% of approximately 430 donors falling in the Caucasian-associated ancestry cluster. Study-level results: Later analysis indicated greater clonal expansion among HLA-associated TCR beta chains than among equally common other chains. A prior analysis recorded that most TCR beta V segments were productive about 87% or about 30% of the time.

The PCR contained 60 Vbeta and 13 Jbeta primers. The table came from immunoSEQ multiplex PCR; TCRdb's copy has only in-frame clones and leaves some out. Of around 60,000 clones in the sample, approximately 71% were seen once. This CDR3 has 13 amino acids. In germline, CDR1 is SNHLY, CDR2 FYNNEI. The V end was cut by 0 bases, the J end by 11 bases, with 10 bases between. This clone was detected a few times. Antigen unknown. This receptor was obtained from a man between 45 and 60 years old in good health and CMV-seropositive. Material for sequencing was PBMCs. The V and J genes are TRBV2 and TRBJ1-4; D possibly corresponds to TRBD1 (6 bases). CDR3 nucleotide sequence: TGTGCCAGCAGTGAAGCTAGGGGGGGCAAACTGTTTTTT. As protein: CASSEARGGKLFF.